This T cell receptor (beta chain) was retrieved from a study of shared clonotypes between healthy human individuals. CD45RA-negative memory and CD45RA+ naive subsets were split from the CD4+ cells. The method was immunoSEQ multiplex PCR; TCRdb's version includes in-frame clones alone and lacks a portion of them. The data contain some 2,000,000 clones, approximately 96% of them singletons. This CDR3 comprises 16 residues. The germline V gene has CDR1 SGHRS and CDR2 YFSETQ. The V gene lost 3 bases and the J gene lost 2 bases, with 14 bases spanning the gap. The source is a man aged 18 to 29 in good health. V is TRBV5-1 and J is TRBJ2-2, with D tentatively TRBD2 (6 bases). The sequencing sample was made of naive CD4+ T cells sorted from blood. This sample's subset: CD45RA+ positively selected. The CDR3 protein is CASSSTLAANTGELFF. CDR3 nucleotides: TGCGCCAGCAGCTCGACACTAGCCGCCAACACCGGGGAGCTGTTTTTT. The variable domain in full, completed from reference TRBV5-1 and TRBJ2-2, reads KAGVTQTPRYLIKTRGQQVTLSCSPISGHRSVSWYQQTPGQGLQFLFEYFSETQRNKGNFPGRFSGRQFSNSRSEMNVSTLELGDSALYLCASSSTLAANTGELFFGEGSRLTVL.